Below are 19 T cell receptor beta chains sequenced from a single sample in a study of CD8 T cells in ankylosing spondylitis. Regarding the study as a whole: What appeared characteristic of ankylosing spondylitis blood was a TCR beta motif of several highly homologous variants.

These receptors are not linked to any known antigen. One entry per CDR3 protein results from TCRdb running MiXCR on the 5' RACE reads. The sample has fewer than 550,000 distinct CDR3 sequences; approximately 5.3% are singletons. The sequenced sample was blood, either unsorted or a sorted T cell fraction (not recorded which). Receptor source: a male donor with ankylosing spondylitis.

This clonotype has just a few counts. The chain employs TRBV4-3 and TRBJ2-1; D unclear. CDR3 length: 17 residues. V lost 4 bases to trimming and J lost 6 bases, with 22 bases between them. From germline, CDR1 is LGHNA and CDR2 YSLEER. CDR3 in amino acids: CASSPGYATGRGNEQFF. The CDR3 DNA reads TGCGCCAGCAGCCCGGGTTACGCGACCGGAAGAGGCAATGAGCAGTTCTTC.

This clonotype was observed a few times. This chain uses TRBV12-3 or TRBV12-4 with TRBJ1-2; the match to TRBD1 covers 9 bases. The junction had 10 bases not matched to a gene; V was cut back by 4 bases and J by 4 bases. This CDR3 has 16 residues. The CDR3 nucleotides are TGTGCCAGCAGTTATGCCGTCGGGACAGGGACCTATGGCTACACCTTC. Its protein is CASSYAVGTGTYGYTF.

At least ten counts were recorded for this clonotype. The J gene is TRBJ1-1, the V gene TRBV7-9; D not resolved. Germline V gene sequence: CDR1 SEHNR, CDR2 FQNEAQ (reference sequence). The CDR3 has 13 amino acids. V lost 1 base to trimming and J lost 4 bases, with 7 bases between them. This CDR3 reads CASSLVMVTEAFF. CDR3 nucleotide sequence: TGTGCCAGCAGCTTAGTAATGGTCACTGAAGCTTTCTTT.

At least ten counts were recorded for this clonotype. The V call is TRBV5-8, the J call TRBJ2-3, with 7 nucleotides matching TRBD1. Trimming removed 4 bases from V and 4 bases from J; junction bases left unmatched: 9. Germline lookup yields CDR1 SGHTS and CDR2 YDEGEE. This CDR3 comprises 15 residues. The CDR3, as DNA: TGTGCCAGCAGCCCCGGACAGGTTGTCGCAGATACGCAGTATTTT. It translates to CASSPGQVVADTQYF.

This clonotype has ten or more counts. The chain uses TRBV24-1 and TRBJ2-3, with D unresolved. Germline V gene lookup returns CDR1 KGHDR and CDR2 SFDVKD. Trimming left V 0 bases short and J 2 bases short, with 5 bases between. The CDR3 loop spans 14 amino acids. The CDR3: CATSDLGYTDTQYF. The DNA of the CDR3 is TGTGCCACCAGTGATTTGGGCTACACAGATACGCAGTATTTT.

The table lists this clonotype with many counts. This chain connects TRBV20-1 to TRBJ1-5; D unresolved. CDR1 is DFQATT, CDR2 SNEGSKA, per germline (reference sequence). The V end was cut by 0 bases, the J end by 6 bases, with 12 bases between. The CDR3 is 14 residues long. This CDR3 reads CSARDREGFQPQHF. As DNA, the CDR3 is TGCAGTGCTAGAGATAGGGAAGGGTTTCAGCCCCAGCATTTT.

The rearrangement links TRBV15 to TRBJ2-3; D is ambiguous. Trimming removed 0 bases at V and 2 bases at J, with 9 bases between. Germline loops: CDR1 LNHNV, CDR2 YYDKDF (reference sequence). The CDR3 extends over 15 amino acids. CDR3 protein: CATSRDPDPTDTQYF. CDR3 nucleotide sequence: TGTGCCACCAGCAGAGATCCAGACCCCACAGATACGCAGTATTTT.

This clonotype was detected many times. This chain joins TRBV5-1 and TRBJ2-7; D possibly corresponds to TRBD1 (6 bases). Germline V gene data show CDR1 as SGHRS and CDR2 as YFSETQ. V lost 0 bases, J lost 2 bases, and 12 bases lay in between. This CDR3 is built from 15 residues. The CDR3 DNA reads TGCGCCAGCAGCTTGGTCCAGGACAGCCCCTACGAGCAGTACTTC. It specifies CASSLVQDSPYEQYF.

Ten or more counts support this clonotype. V usage is TRBV28 and J usage is TRBJ1-1, with a possible D match to TRBD1 (6 bases). The CDR3 has 15 amino acids. Trimming left V 1 base short and J 4 bases short, with 13 bases between. CDR1 and CDR2 from the germline V gene are MDHEN and SYDVKM. The CDR3 DNA reads as TGTGCCAGCAGTTTATATCGGGAAGGGGGCACTGAAGCTTTCTTT. Translating gives CASSLYREGGTEAFF.

This clonotype was recorded many times. The J gene is TRBJ1-2, the V gene TRBV20-1; 8 positions agree with TRBD1. In germline, CDR1 is DFQATT, CDR2 SNEGSKA (reference sequence). The CDR3 spans 14 residues. V shed 0 bases and J 7 bases; nucleotides not matched to a gene: 7. The CDR3 DNA reads as TGCAGTGCTAGAGATTCGCCGGGACAGGCTGGCTACACCTTC. This encodes CSARDSPGQAGYTF.

This clonotype was picked up a small number of times. The genes are TRBV7-9 and TRBJ2-5; D unclear. V dropped 6 bases and J dropped 0 bases, with 8 bases sitting between them. The germline CDR1 and CDR2 sequences are SEHNR and FQNEAQ (reference sequence). The CDR3 contains 13 residues. CDR3 residues: CASRFSNQETQYF. The CDR3 DNA reads TGTGCCAGCAGGTTCTCCAACCAAGAGACCCAGTACTTC.

This clonotype was seen many times. V and J are TRBV5-1 and TRBJ1-1; tentatively, D is TRBD1 (6 bases). V lost 0 bases, J lost 7 bases, and 16 bases lay in between. This CDR3 has 15 amino acids. Looked up from germline, CDR1 is SGHRS and CDR2 is YFSETQ. The CDR3 loop is CASSLVRGRDGEAFF. The CDR3 coding sequence is TGCGCCAGCAGCTTGGTCAGGGGCAGGGATGGTGAAGCTTTCTTT.

Comment on this clonotype: Sequence at one end of the junction differs from germline and may be a read error. The CDR3 coding sequence is TGCGCCGGCAGCTTGGCAGCTTTCGAGACCCAGTACTTC. It is translated as CAGSLAAFETQYF. The V and J genes are TRBV5-1 and TRBJ2-5, with D uncertain. Germline V gene data show CDR1 as SGHRS and CDR2 as YFSETQ. This CDR3 is 13 amino acids long.

This clonotype was detected many times. The V and J genes are TRBV7-8 and TRBJ2-3; D is unresolved. The germline gives CDR1 SGHVS, CDR2 FQNEAQ. CDR3 size: 14 residues. V was trimmed by 6 bases and J by 3 bases, leaving 13 bases between them. The CDR3 nucleotides read TGTGCCAGCAGGAGGAAGTATGGTACAGATACGCAGTATTTT. Translating gives CASRRKYGTDTQYF.

V and J are TRBV18 and TRBJ2-1, with D possibly TRBD2 on 6 matching bases. Germline V gives CDR1 KGHSH, CDR2 LQKENI. The V end was cut by 1 base, the J end by 4 bases, with 14 bases between. This CDR3 contains 16 residues. The CDR3 DNA reads TGTGCCAGCTCACCACAGGGCGGGAATAGTTACAATGAGCAGTTCTTC. Translated: CASSPQGGNSYNEQFF.

V gene TRBV10-1 combines with J gene TRBJ2-3, with TRBD2 matching over 10 bases. Per the germline V gene, CDR1 is WNHNN and CDR2 is SYGVQD (reference sequence). This CDR3 comprises 13 residues. Trimming removed 0 bases from V and 13 bases from J; junction bases left unmatched: 4. CDR3 in amino acids: CASSESTAGGEYF. The CDR3 nucleotides are TGCGCCAGCAGTGAGTCGACAGCGGGAGGGGAGTATTTT.

In its sample, this clonotype was seen many times. This chain uses TRBV5-6 with TRBJ2-1; D may be TRBD1 or TRBD2 (5 bases each). Germline CDR1 is SGHDT and CDR2 is YYEEEE. The CDR3 runs to 14 residues. Trimming took off 3 bases at V and 5 bases at J, with 12 bases between the two ends. CDR3 in DNA: TGTGCCAGCAGCTATTGGGACCAGAACAATGAGCAGTTCTTC. Its protein is CASSYWDQNNEQFF.

With respect to this clonotype: Possible read error: a much larger clone is one base away. The J gene is TRBJ2-3, the V gene TRBV28, with D maybe TRBD2 (6 bases). The CDR3 totals 14 residues. The germline CDR1 and CDR2 sequences are MDHEN and SYDVKM. This CDR3 is CASRATGSPDTHYF. Written as DNA, the CDR3 is TGTGCCAGCAGGGCCACCGGGAGCCCAGATACGCATTATTTT.

This clonotype was counted between two and nine times. The V and J genes are TRBV7-2 and TRBJ1-5; perhaps TRBD1 as D (5 bases). V was trimmed by 5 bases and J by 0 bases, leaving 11 bases between them. Looked up from germline, CDR1 is SGHTA and CDR2 is FQGNSA. There are 15 residues in the CDR3. CDR3 amino acids: CASSATVYSNQPQHF. The CDR3 DNA sequence: TGTGCCAGCAGCGCGACAGTCTATAGCAATCAGCCCCAGCATTTT.